The TCR beta chain described here comes from a study of T cell responses to AZD1222 COVID-19 vaccine. Germline CDR1 reads SGDLS; CDR2 reads YYNGEE. V was trimmed by 0 bases and J by 5 bases, leaving 12 bases between them. This CDR3 contains 15 residues. TCRdb keeps only in-frame clones here, not all; method: immunoSEQ multiplex PCR. This sample has 110,000 to 150,000 clones, with about 94% found just once. Sequences were derived from peripheral blood, sampled on day 0 of AZD1222 vaccination. The clonotype was recovered from an adult in good health. The chain is built from TRBV9 and TRBJ2-1; no clear D. In DNA form, the CDR3 reads TGTGCCAGCAGCGTAGGCATCATGCTAAACAATGAGCAGTTCTTC. Translated: CASSVGIMLNNEQFF.